Included here is one T cell receptor beta chain sequence, with context. The antigen is undetermined. This specimen comes from a study of blood T cells in healthy people across ages. Study in general: Per two T cells, template switching captured roughly one barcoded beta molecule.

A sample-barcoded 5' primer and a J-beta primer mix were used in a second PCR of roughly 6 to 11 cycles. TCRdb used MiXCR to reprocess the 5' RACE reads, holding one entry per CDR3 protein. Among approximately 690,000 distinct CDR3 sequences listed, roughly three fifths were seen once. Study conclusions and caveats: Long-lived donors exceeded aged donors in naive CD4+ cells and diversity.

V lost 7 bases and J lost 5, with 9 bases in between. CDR1 ENHRY and CDR2 SYGVKD come from the germline V gene. CDR3 length equals 13 residues. The V gene is TRBV10-3, the J gene TRBJ1-6; D call uncertain. The source is a man between 60 and 70 years old in good health. The source material was blood. The CDR3 sequence is CAITAEDNSPLHF. The CDR3 DNA follows: TGTGCCATCACGGCCGAGGATAATTCACCCCTCCACTTT.